This T cell receptor beta chain was recovered during a study of response to subunit inactivated influenza vaccine. General observations from the study: New T cells are recruited in small numbers by each seasonal influenza vaccination, according to the authors' suggestion.

V was cut by 6 bases and J by 1 base, with 9 bases left in between. The CDR3 sequence is 13 residues long. The table lists this clonotype with a few counts. Its specificity is not known. TCRdb re-called the RT-PCR reads through MiXCR, storing one row per CDR3 protein. The top ten hold less than 15% of the sample, which has under 550,000 distinct CDR3 sequences, around 7.9% seen once. The source is a man aged 50 to 69 who received an inactivated influenza vaccine. The rearrangement joins TRBV12-3 or TRBV12-4 to TRBJ1-1; D is possibly TRBD1 (5 bases). Specimen: PBMCs from blood, collected 23 to 25 months after vaccination. CDR3 nucleotide sequence: TGTGCCAGCAGAGAACAGGAGAACACTGAAGCTTTCTTT. It translates to CASREQENTEAFF.